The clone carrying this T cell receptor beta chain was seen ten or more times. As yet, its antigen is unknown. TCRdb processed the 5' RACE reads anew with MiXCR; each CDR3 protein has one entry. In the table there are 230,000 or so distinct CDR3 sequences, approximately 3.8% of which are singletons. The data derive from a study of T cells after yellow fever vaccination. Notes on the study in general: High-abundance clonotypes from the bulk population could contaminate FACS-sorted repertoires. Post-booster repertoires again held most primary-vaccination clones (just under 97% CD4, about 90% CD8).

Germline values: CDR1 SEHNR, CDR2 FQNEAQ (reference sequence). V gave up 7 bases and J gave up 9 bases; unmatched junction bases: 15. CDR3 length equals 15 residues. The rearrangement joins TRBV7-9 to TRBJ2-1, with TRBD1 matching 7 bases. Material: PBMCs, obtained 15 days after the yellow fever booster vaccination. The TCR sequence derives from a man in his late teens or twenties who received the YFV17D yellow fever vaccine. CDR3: CASKGAGQGGIEQFF. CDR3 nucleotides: TGTGCCAGCAAGGGGGCCGGTCAGGGTGGTATTGAGCAGTTCTTC.